This TCR beta chain originates from a study of T cells in Graves' hyperthyroidism and ophthalmopathy. Researchers amplified the TCR beta CDR3 regions from RNA transcripts. Researchers ran a first-round RT-PCR on the TCR CDR3 using the HTBI primer set. TCRdb used MiXCR to reprocess the multiplex PCR reads, holding one entry per CDR3 protein. The data contain 200,000 to 250,000 distinct CDR3 sequences, about 15% of them singletons. The study's findings and limits: Model output signaled ophthalmopathy a median 6.5 months ahead of onset. Most clonotypes expanded in thyroid above 0.001 were likewise present in blood.

The study excluded patients with uncontrolled infection, other autoimmune disease, pregnancy or lactation. Trimming cost V 6 bases and J 9 bases, with 24 bases left between them. This CDR3 has 16 amino acids. In germline, CDR1 is MNHEY, CDR2 SVGEGT. This clonotype has more than one count but fewer than ten. What it recognizes is unknown. The material sequenced was blood. The genes are TRBV6-2 or TRBV6-3 and TRBJ1-5, with D unresolved. The origin of this receptor is a man over 45 with Graves' hyperthyroidism. For the CDR3, the DNA is TGTGCCAGCAGGATAGGATATCGATCCCTCGGTGGGCCCCAGCATTTT. Its translation: CASRIGYRSLGGPQHF.